The 10 T cell receptor beta chains presented below share a single source sample, sequenced in a study of T-cell reconstitution after alpha-beta-depleted transplantation in children. Unique molecular identifiers featured in how the TCRbeta library was prepared. In TCRdb, the PCR reads were re-called with MiXCR into one record per CDR3 protein. Of 450,000 to 700,000 distinct CDR3 sequences listed, 25% to 30% were seen once; the top ten hold under 45%. Sequencing used PBMCs, obtained before TCRalphabeta/CD19-depleted stem cell transplant. The origin of the receptors is a boy younger than two with Wiskott-Aldrich syndrome, due to receive a stem cell transplant.

This clonotype was detected many times. The chain combines TRBV5-1 with TRBJ2-1; D is uncertain. From germline, CDR1 is SGHRS and CDR2 YFSETQ. The CDR3 consists of 15 residues. Trimming removed 0 bases from V and 4 bases from J, with 11 bases in between. CDR3 protein: CASSLVPGTYNEQFF. CDR3 sequence (DNA): TGCGCCAGCAGCTTGGTCCCAGGAACGTACAATGAGCAGTTCTTC.

This sequence joins TRBV27 and TRBJ2-3, with a possible D match to TRBD1 (5 bases). Germline CDR1 reads MNHEY; CDR2 reads SMNVEV (reference sequence). The CDR3 covers 14 residues. V was pared by 3 bases and J by 2 bases, with 9 bases between. In DNA form, the CDR3 reads TGTGCCAGCAGTTTCAGGGCCCACACAGATACGCAGTATTTT. Its protein is CASSFRAHTDTQYF.

This sequence joins TRBV27 and TRBJ2-5, with D possibly being TRBD1 or TRBD2 (6 bases each). V lost 10 bases, J lost 1 base, and 22 bases lay in between. Germline V gives CDR1 MNHEY, CDR2 SMNVEV (reference sequence). This CDR3 comprises 16 residues. The CDR3 loop is CATSLVGGTSQETQYF. In nucleotides, the CDR3 is TGTGCCACCAGCCTTGTAGGGGGGACGTCCCAAGAGACCCAGTACTTC.

This clonotype was recorded a few times. The chain is built from TRBV6-5 and TRBJ1-1, with 8 bases aligning to TRBD1. The CDR3 covers 15 residues. Germline V gene lookup returns CDR1 MNHEY and CDR2 SVGAGI. V gave up 2 bases and J gave up 0 bases; unmatched junction bases: 2. CDR3 sequence: CASSYPTGVNTEAFF. CDR3 nucleotides: TGTGCCAGCAGTTACCCGACAGGGGTGAACACTGAAGCTTTCTTT.

This clonotype was seen a handful of times. The chain links TRBV12-3 or TRBV12-4 to TRBJ1-1; D uncertain. The CDR3 covers 17 residues. Trimming pared 5 bases from V and 0 bases from J, leaving 19 bases between. The CDR3 DNA reads as TGTGCCAGCAGTCCCCGGACCCATTGGGGTATGAACACTGAAGCTTTCTTT. This sequence encodes CASSPRTHWGMNTEAFF.

CDR3 sequence reads: CASRPGALAGGPNYNEQFF. CDR3 coding DNA: TGTGCCAGCCGTCCCGGCGCACTAGCGGGAGGGCCTAACTACAATGAGCAGTTCTTC. The V gene is TRBV6-1, the J gene TRBJ2-1, with 13 bases fitting TRBD2. Unmatched junction bases numbered 16, after V lost 8 bases and J lost 3 bases. Germline V gene sequence: CDR1 MNHNS, CDR2 SASEGT. This CDR3 spans 19 amino acids.

In its sample, this clonotype was seen a few times. The J gene is TRBJ2-7, the V gene TRBV4-1, with D unclear. CDR1 is MGHRA and CDR2 is YSYEKL in the germline V gene. The length of the CDR3 is 14 residues. Trimming cost V 1 base and J 6 bases, with 13 bases left between them. The CDR3 loop reads CASSQGPTIAEQYF. The DNA of the CDR3 is TGCGCCAGCAGCCAAGGTCCCACTATAGCCGAGCAGTACTTC.

This rearrangement joins TRBV5-6 to TRBJ2-7; TRBD1 aligns across 8 bases. Germline-derived CDR1 and CDR2 are SGHDT and YYEEEE. J lost 5 bases, V lost 4 bases, and 8 bases had no gene match. The CDR3 consists of 14 residues. The CDR3 sequence: CASSAGQGPHEQYF. In nucleotides, the CDR3 is TGTGCCAGCAGCGCCGGACAGGGCCCCCACGAGCAGTACTTC.

This chain links TRBV5-1 with TRBJ2-2; 9 bases align to TRBD2. The CDR3 consists of 16 residues. In germline, CDR1 is SGHRS, CDR2 YFSETQ. After removal of 2 bases from V and 0 bases from J, the junction contained 2 bases not matched to a gene. CDR3 in amino acids: CASSFGGRANTGELFF. CDR3 DNA sequence: TGCGCCAGCAGCTTCGGCGGGAGGGCGAACACCGGGGAGCTGTTTTTT.

This clonotype was observed a handful of times. The rearrangement links TRBV5-1 to TRBJ2-1; a weak D match, TRBD1 (6 bases). CDR1 and CDR2 from the germline V gene are SGHRS and YFSETQ. V was trimmed by 1 base and J by 8 bases, leaving 13 bases between them. The CDR3 has 14 amino acids. The CDR3, as DNA: TGCGCCAGCAGCTTGAACAGGGCTGGTGATGAGCAGTTCTTC. It translates to CASSLNRAGDEQFF.